One and the same sample provided the 22 T cell receptor beta chains below, sequenced in a study of glioma-infiltrating T cells. Amplification of TCR alpha and beta CDR3 regions from RNA used iRepertoire nested multiplex PCR. One entry per CDR3 protein, called by TCRdb with MiXCR from the multiplex PCR reads. The sample holds about 93,000 distinct CDR3 sequences, about 37% seen once. Sample: glioma tissue, nonneoplastic brain tissue, or PBMCs (not recorded which). Receptors were obtained from a human donor with low-grade glioma or glioblastoma, undergoing nonglioma brain surgery, or in good health (not recorded which).

This clonotype was counted ten times or more. The chain uses TRBV7-6 and TRBJ1-1; 11 bases line up with TRBD1. J gave up 6 bases and V 8 bases, and 5 bases lay outside the gene matches. Looked up from germline, CDR1 is SGHVS and CDR2 is FNYEAQ. The CDR3 consists of 13 residues. The CDR3 DNA sequence: TGTGCCAGCGTCAGGACAGGGGGCTCTGAAGCTTTCTTT. Translation: CASVRTGGSEAFF.

In its sample, this clonotype was seen many times. The chain has TRBV14 and TRBJ2-1, with 9 bases identical to TRBD2. The CDR3 covers 16 residues. The junction had 6 bases not matched to a gene; V was cut back by 4 bases and J by 2 bases. Germline assignment: CDR1 SGHDN and CDR2 FVKESK. CDR3 residues: CASSPISGSTYNEQFF. The CDR3 coding sequence is TGTGCCAGCAGCCCTATTAGCGGGAGCACCTACAATGAGCAGTTCTTC.

The chain is built from TRBV28 and TRBJ1-5; D not certain. CDR3 length: 14 amino acids. Per germline, CDR1 MDHEN and CDR2 SYDVKM. CDR3 bases: TGTGTTAGCAGTTTCAACAGCAACAATCAGCCCCAGCATTTT. This translates into CVSSFNSNNQPQHF. The full variable domain, its missing parts supplied by reference TRBV28 and TRBJ1-5, is DVKVTQSSRYLVKRTGEKVFLECVQDMDHENMFWYRQDPGLGLRLIYFSYDVKMKEKGDIPEGYSVSREKKERFSLILESASTNQTSMYLCVSSFNSNNQPQHFGDGTRLSIL.

This chain links TRBV6-2 or TRBV6-3 with TRBJ2-3; a possible D gene is TRBD1 (5 bases). CDR3 length equals 12 residues. V dropped 8 bases and J dropped 6 bases, with 12 bases sitting between them. Per germline, CDR1 MNHEY and CDR2 SVGEGT. Here the CDR3 DNA reads TGTGCCAGCGACTGGGCAGGGGATACGCAGTATTTT. Amino acid sequence: CASDWAGDTQYF.

This clonotype was seen only once. One junction end disagrees with the germline gene, perhaps due to a read error. The DNA of the CDR3 is TGTGCCAGCAGCCTGGATTTAAACTCTGGAAACACCATACATTTT. It translates to CASSLDLNSGNTIHF. The rearrangement uses TRBV5-4 and TRBJ1-3; D is ambiguous. The germline V gene encodes CDR1 SGHNT and CDR2 YYREEE (reference sequence). CDR3 length equals 15 residues.

At least ten counts were recorded for this clonotype. The chain links TRBV2 to TRBJ2-3; a weak D match, TRBD2 (5 bases). CDR3 size: 15 residues. The V end was cut by 4 bases, the J end by 3 bases, with 14 bases between. Germline V CDR1 and CDR2: SNHLY, FYNNEI. The CDR3 is CASSVPMGSTDTQYF. The DNA for the CDR3 is TGTGCCAGCAGTGTTCCTATGGGGAGTACAGATACGCAGTATTTT.

As regards this clonotype: This may be a read error: a much more frequent sequence differs by one nucleotide. V gene TRBV6-1 combines with J gene TRBJ2-2; perhaps TRBD1 as D (6 bases). The CDR3 spans 15 residues. From germline, CDR1 is MNHNS and CDR2 SASEGT. CDR3 sequence: CASSKDSTNTGELLF. The DNA of the CDR3 is TGTGCCAGCAGCAAGGACAGTACGAACACCGGGGAGCTGCTTTTT.

As for this clonotype: The missing conserved phenylalanine or tryptophan at the end of this CDR3 makes a read error likely. The chain couples TRBV9 to TRBJ2-7, with D possibly being TRBD2 (6 bases). Per the germline V gene, CDR1 is SGDLS and CDR2 is YYNGEE. This CDR3 spans 14 amino acids. V shed 2 bases and J shed 2 bases, with 11 bases lying between them. In DNA, the CDR3 is TGTGCCAGCAGCGTGAATGCGGGGACCTACGAGCAGTACCTC. The encoded protein is CASSVNAGTYEQYL.

The CDR3, as DNA: TGCGCCAGCAGCCAAGCGGGAGCGCTTTACAATGAGCAGTTCTTC. Protein sequence: CASSQAGALYNEQFF. The J gene is TRBJ2-1, the V gene TRBV4-1; weak D call: TRBD2 (6 bases). Trimming removed 1 base at V and 4 bases at J, with 11 bases between. Germline V gene lookup returns CDR1 MGHRA and CDR2 YSYEKL. This CDR3 has 15 amino acids.

This clonotype came up many times. The chain combines TRBV20-1 with TRBJ2-7; D unresolved. Trimming cost V 3 bases and J 4 bases, with 13 bases left between them. Germline V lookup: CDR1 DFQATT, CDR2 SNEGSKA (reference sequence). This CDR3 region has 13 residues. The CDR3 bases are TGCAGTGCTAGGCCTCGACCGGCATACGAGCAGTACTTC. Translating gives CSARPRPAYEQYF.

The chain combines TRBV6-6 with TRBJ1-1, with D hard to call. V gave up 5 bases and J gave up 4 bases, with 8 bases separating them. Germline CDR1 MNHNY, CDR2 SVGAGI (reference sequence). This CDR3 contains 12 residues. CDR3 sequence (DNA): TGTGCCAGCAGTCTAAATGGCACTGAAGCTTTCTTT. Translated: CASSLNGTEAFF.

Points on this clonotype: A read error may be the cause here, since a much bigger clone is one base away. This chain uses TRBV19 with TRBJ1-2, with 7 bases fitting TRBD1. The CDR3 contains 13 residues. Germline V CDR1 and CDR2: LNHDA, SQIVND (reference sequence). V lost 9 bases to trimming and J lost 4 bases; unmatched junction nucleotides: 8. This chain's CDR3 is CASRDRYSYGYTF. The CDR3 nucleotides are TGTGCCAGCCGGGACAGATACAGCTATGGCTACACCTTC. The full variable domain, with the rest looked up from reference TRBV19 and TRBJ1-2, is DGGITQSPKYLFRKEGQNVTLSCEQNLNHDAMYWYRQDPGQGLRLIYYSQIVNDFQKGDIAEGYSVSREKKESFPLTVTSAQKNPTAFYLCASRDRYSYGYTFGSGTRLTVV.

This clonotype was seen repeatedly, ten times or more. The chain employs TRBV6-2 or TRBV6-3 and TRBJ1-1; D is ambiguous. The CDR3 is 14 residues long. CDR1 MNHEY and CDR2 SVGEGT come from the germline V gene. V was cut by 2 bases and J by 1 base, with 8 bases left in between. Written as DNA, the CDR3 is TGTGCCAGCAGTTACGCAGGACCGAACACTGAAGCTTTCTTT. It codes for CASSYAGPNTEAFF.

Details on this clonotype: One junction end disagrees with the germline gene, perhaps due to a read error. The gene calls are TRBV6-2 or TRBV6-3 and TRBJ2-1, with 9 bases that match TRBD2. The CDR3 consists of 14 residues. The germline CDR1 and CDR2 sequences are MNHEY and SVGEGT. The CDR3 loop is CASSYLLAGNGQFF. The DNA of the CDR3 is TGTGCCAGTAGTTACTTGCTAGCGGGAAATGGGCAGTTCTTC.

This clonotype occurred many times. The chain recombines TRBV2 with TRBJ2-5; D is possibly TRBD2 (6 bases). The CDR3 loop spans 15 amino acids. Per germline, CDR1 SNHLY and CDR2 FYNNEI. V lost 2 bases, J lost 2 bases, and 12 bases lay in between. The CDR3 sequence: CASSELGTRQETQYF. The CDR3 DNA is TGTGCCAGCAGTGAATTGGGGACTCGACAAGAGACCCAGTACTTC.

As regards this clonotype: A much bigger clone sits one base away, suggesting this may be a read error. This chain uses TRBV11-2 with TRBJ2-5; TRBD1 matches at 8 bases. From germline, CDR1 is SGHAT and CDR2 FQNNGV. The length of the CDR3 is 17 residues. The CDR3 nucleotides read TGTGCCGGCAGCCGGGGGACAGGCGGATCAGGAGGAGAGACCCAGTACTTC. Translation: CAGSRGTGGSGGETQYF.

The V call is TRBV28, the J call TRBJ2-1, with a possible D match to TRBD2 (7 bases). The V gene lost 6 bases and the J gene lost 6 bases, with 15 bases spanning the gap. The CDR3 length is 14 residues. From germline, CDR1 is MDHEN and CDR2 SYDVKM. The CDR3 bases are TGTGCCAGCAGCCAAGCGGGACATCCCAATGAGCAGTTCTTC. Translation: CASSQAGHPNEQFF.

This clonotype was picked up many times. The chain has TRBV7-2 and TRBJ2-5; 7 bases match TRBD1. The trim removed 5 bases at V and 2 bases at J, leaving 8 bases unmatched. Germline CDR1 and CDR2: SGHTA and FQGNSA. The CDR3 sequence is 15 residues long. The CDR3: CASSARGQRQETQYF. The CDR3 region has the DNA TGTGCCAGCAGCGCCCGGGGACAGAGGCAAGAGACCCAGTACTTC.

The table lists this clonotype with many counts. This chain uses TRBV28 with TRBJ1-2, with 9 bases fitting TRBD1. This CDR3 has 14 residues. CDR1 is MDHEN, CDR2 SYDVKM, per germline. V gave up 4 bases and J gave up 7 bases; unmatched junction bases: 7. CDR3 sequence reads: CASSSQQGAFGYTF. The CDR3 coding sequence is TGTGCCAGCAGTTCACAACAGGGGGCGTTTGGCTACACCTTC.

Of note for this clonotype: Because the CDR3's place on the DNA is in doubt, the DNA is left out and the CDR3 is given as listed by TCRdb. The rearrangement uses TRBV28 and TRBJ2-7; the table's D call, TRBD2, has no DNA check behind it. The CDR3 extends over 20 residues, inclusive of both ends. The germline gives CDR1 MDHEN, CDR2 SYDVKM. The CDR3 sequence is CDSSFYICSAKASGFYEQYF.

This clonotype was seen many times. V is TRBV11-2 and J is TRBJ2-3, with 7 bases lining up with TRBD1. There are 16 residues in the CDR3. In germline, CDR1 is SGHAT, CDR2 FQNNGV. Unmatched junction bases numbered 10, after V lost 1 base and J lost 6 bases. DNA for the CDR3: TGTGCCAGCAGCTTAGCGGGATCAACCAGGGGGGATACGCAGTATTTT. As protein: CASSLAGSTRGDTQYF. Full variable domain (rest looked up from reference TRBV11-2 and TRBJ2-3): EAGVAQSPRYKIIEKRQSVAFWCNPISGHATLYWYQQILGQGPKLLIQFQNNGVVDDSQLPKDRFSAERLKGVDSTLKIQPAKLEDSAVYLCASSLAGSTRGDTQYFGPGTRLTVL.

This chain joins TRBV28 and TRBJ2-7; D is ambiguous. V lost 6 bases to trimming and J lost 13 bases, with 22 bases between them. Germline-derived CDR1 and CDR2 are MDHEN and SYDVKM. The CDR3 totals 13 residues. The CDR3 DNA reads TGTGCCAGCAGCTTCTTAGGTGCCTACTATCATTACTTC. Its translation: CASSFLGAYYHYF.